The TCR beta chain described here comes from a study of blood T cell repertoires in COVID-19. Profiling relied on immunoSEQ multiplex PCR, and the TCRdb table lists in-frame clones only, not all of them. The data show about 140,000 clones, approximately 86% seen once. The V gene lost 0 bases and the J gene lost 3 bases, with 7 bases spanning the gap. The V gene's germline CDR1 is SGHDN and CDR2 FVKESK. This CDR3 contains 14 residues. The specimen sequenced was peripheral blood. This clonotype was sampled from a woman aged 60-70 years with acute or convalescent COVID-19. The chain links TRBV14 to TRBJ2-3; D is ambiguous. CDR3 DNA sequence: TGTGCCAGCAGCCAAGATCGAGCAACAGATACGCAGTATTTT. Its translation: CASSQDRATDTQYF. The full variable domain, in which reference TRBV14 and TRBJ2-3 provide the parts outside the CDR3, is EAGVTQFPSHSVIEKGQTVTLRCDPISGHDNLYWYRRVMGKEIKFLLHFVKESKQDESGMPNNRFLAERTGGTYSTLKVQPAELEDSGVYFCASSQDRATDTQYFGPGTRLTVL.